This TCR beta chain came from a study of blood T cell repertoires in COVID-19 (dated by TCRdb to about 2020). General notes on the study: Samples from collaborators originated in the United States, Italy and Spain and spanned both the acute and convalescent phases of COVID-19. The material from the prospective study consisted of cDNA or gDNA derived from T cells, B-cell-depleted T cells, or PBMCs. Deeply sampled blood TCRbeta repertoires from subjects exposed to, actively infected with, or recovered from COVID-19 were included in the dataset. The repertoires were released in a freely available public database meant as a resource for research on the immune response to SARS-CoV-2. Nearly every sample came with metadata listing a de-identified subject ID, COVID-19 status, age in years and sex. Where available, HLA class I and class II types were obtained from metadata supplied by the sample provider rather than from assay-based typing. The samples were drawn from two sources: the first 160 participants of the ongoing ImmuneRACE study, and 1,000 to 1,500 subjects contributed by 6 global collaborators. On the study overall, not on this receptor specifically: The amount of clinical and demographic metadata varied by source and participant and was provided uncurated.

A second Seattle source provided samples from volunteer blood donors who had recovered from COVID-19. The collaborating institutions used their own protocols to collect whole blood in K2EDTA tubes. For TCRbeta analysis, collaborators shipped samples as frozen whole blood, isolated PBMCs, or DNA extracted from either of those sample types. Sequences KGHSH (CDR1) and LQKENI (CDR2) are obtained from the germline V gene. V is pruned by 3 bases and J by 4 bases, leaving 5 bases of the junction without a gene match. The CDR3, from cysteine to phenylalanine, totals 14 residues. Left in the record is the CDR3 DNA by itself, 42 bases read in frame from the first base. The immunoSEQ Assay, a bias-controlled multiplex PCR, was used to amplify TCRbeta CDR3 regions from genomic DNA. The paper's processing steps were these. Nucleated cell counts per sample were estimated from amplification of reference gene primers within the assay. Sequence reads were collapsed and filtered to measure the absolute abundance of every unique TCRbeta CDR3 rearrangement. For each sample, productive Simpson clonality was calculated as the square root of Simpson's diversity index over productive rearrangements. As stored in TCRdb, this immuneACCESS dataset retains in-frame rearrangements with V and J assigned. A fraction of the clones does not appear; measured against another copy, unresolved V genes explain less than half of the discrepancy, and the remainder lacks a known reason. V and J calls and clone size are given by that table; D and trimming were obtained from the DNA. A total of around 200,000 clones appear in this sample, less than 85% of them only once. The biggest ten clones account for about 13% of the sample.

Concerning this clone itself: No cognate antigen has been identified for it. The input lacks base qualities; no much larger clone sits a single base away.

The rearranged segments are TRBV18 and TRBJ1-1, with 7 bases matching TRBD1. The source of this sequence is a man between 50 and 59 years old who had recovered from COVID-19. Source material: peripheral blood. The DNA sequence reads TGTGCCAGCTCACCTACAGGGGCGGGCACTGAAGCTTTCTTT. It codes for CASSPTGAGTEAFF.